This TCR beta chain was identified in a study of CXCR3-negative and CXCR3-positive naive CD8 T cells. Whole-study results and caveats: CD5 surface expression was similar among naive subsets, and TCR strength was estimated by inference from TRB CDR3 properties. Cryopreserved cells showed partially decreased CXCR3 expression, and most assays used fresh PBMCs.

Per germline, CDR1 LNHDA and CDR2 SQIVND (reference sequence). This CDR3 is built from 21 residues. Points on this clonotype: Its matching antigen is unknown.

Libraries were UMI-labeled 5' RACE TRB cDNA. Reprocessing the 5' RACE reads, TCRdb reports a single entry for every CDR3 protein and omits DNA. This sample carries tens of thousands of distinct CDR3 sequences, with around 1% going to the ten biggest clones. The sequence derives from a human donor in good health. Some clones in this sample may be carry-over from other donors' samples. V gene TRBV19 combines with J gene TRBJ2-2; the D gene TCRdb calls, TRBD2, cannot be checked with no DNA. Sequenced input: naive CXCR3- CD8+ T cells from blood. Subset specified: CD45RO-CCR7+CD27+CD95- naive CD8+ T cells lacking CXCR3 (TNR3-). The CDR3 reads CASSIDRQGNSAGSNTGELFF.